What follows describes a single TCR beta chain. TCRdb keeps only in-frame clones here, not all; method: immunoSEQ multiplex PCR. The sample has some 150,000 clones, 80% to 90% seen once. This entry is derived from a study of blood T cell repertoires in COVID-19. In the study overall: The United States, Italy and Spain were the sources of the acute and convalescent COVID-19 samples.

This TCR was sampled from a woman aged 45-59 years with acute or convalescent COVID-19. The sample taken for sequencing was peripheral blood.

CDR3 region: CASSLDSVLASFNEQFF. The CDR3 DNA reads TGTGCCAGCAGCTTGGATTCTGTACTAGCTTCGTTCAATGAGCAGTTCTTC. The chain recombines TRBV5-4 with TRBJ2-1; the D gene is possibly TRBD2 (6 bases). V was cut by 0 bases and J by 6 bases, with 19 bases left in between. Germline V CDR1 and CDR2: SGHNT, YYREEE (reference sequence). This CDR3 has 17 residues.